This entry is about one T cell receptor beta chain. The table lists this clonotype with a few counts. Its antigen has not been determined. Base qualities are missing; no much larger clone stands one base away. The data were taken from a study of post-analysis software for immune sequencing data (dated by TCRdb to between 2014 and 2017). Some background on the complete study: The recorded disease courses included relapsing-remitting, secondary progressive and progressive-relapsing multiple sclerosis, and some patients had no subtype annotation. The patient repertoires were set against approximately 10 previously published healthy control repertoires from donors whose ages ranged from roughly 6 to 27 years. A subset of samples was prepared in parallel using single-end sample barcoding, then pooled and co-amplified after Illumina adapter ligation. What the research found in general, with its limitations: Strong co-clustering of samples prepared in the same batch was shown by direct clustering with F measure, prompting a batch-effect correction. Significantly higher frequencies in patients than in controls were found for roughly 5 TRBV segments, including TRBV5-6, TRBV5-1 and TRBV20-1. The control group was slightly older than the multiple sclerosis patient group. Multiple sclerosis patients had significantly lower normalized Chao1 diversity than controls, a result that suggests substantial peripheral T-cell clonal expansion.

There are 14 amino acids in the CDR3, from cysteine to phenylalanine inclusive. The sequence is cut down to CDR3 DNA, 42 bases in frame from base 1. A distance of 20 bases separates the germline ends of V and J, which lose 7 bases and 8 bases respectively. Libraries were constructed by PCR. Sequencing instrument: Illumina HiSeq 2500. To reduce PCR and sequencing biases, unique molecular identifiers were built into the TCR beta cDNA libraries. Some 500,000 cDNA molecules were obtained per 1 to 10 million input T cells, so each molecule approximated one T cell. The patient libraries were prepared and sequenced with the same protocol used for the earlier healthy control dataset. Samples belonging to the same batch were prepared together, multiplexed and sequenced on a shared HiSeq lane. The paper's data handling went like this. MIGEC was used to process the raw barcoded reads, and molecular identifier groups with only a single read were discarded before consensus assembly and CDR3 extraction. VDJtools was used for post-analysis of the clonotype tables, and diversity was normalized by down-sampling every dataset to the size of the smallest sample. Repertoire overlap clustering matched CDR3 amino acid but not nucleotide sequences to correct batch-related cross-sample contamination. The public reads were quality trimmed at Q25 with fastp and then assembled into clones with MiXCR by TCRdb, keeping productive beta chains. One record per CDR3 amino acid sequence lists the most common genes and DNA. The V and J calls were determined by TCRdb, not by the authors. Across this sample there are hundreds of thousands of distinct CDR3 sequences, with roughly 40% seen only once. The ten largest clones capture under 2% of the sample.

TCR beta repertoires were profiled from peripheral blood of 13 young patients with multiple sclerosis to demonstrate the VDJtools post-analysis software. Multiple sclerosis patients were children and adolescents aged about 6 to 15 years. The rearrangement combines TRBV12-3 or TRBV12-4 with TRBJ1-2, with no confidently assigned D gene. The sequence was collected from a girl aged 5 to 17 with multiple sclerosis. The sequencing sample was made of blood. In nucleotide form, the sequence is TGTGCCAGCACCCTGGACGGCGCCTGGGAGGGCTACACCTTC. This yields the protein CASTLDGAWEGYTF.